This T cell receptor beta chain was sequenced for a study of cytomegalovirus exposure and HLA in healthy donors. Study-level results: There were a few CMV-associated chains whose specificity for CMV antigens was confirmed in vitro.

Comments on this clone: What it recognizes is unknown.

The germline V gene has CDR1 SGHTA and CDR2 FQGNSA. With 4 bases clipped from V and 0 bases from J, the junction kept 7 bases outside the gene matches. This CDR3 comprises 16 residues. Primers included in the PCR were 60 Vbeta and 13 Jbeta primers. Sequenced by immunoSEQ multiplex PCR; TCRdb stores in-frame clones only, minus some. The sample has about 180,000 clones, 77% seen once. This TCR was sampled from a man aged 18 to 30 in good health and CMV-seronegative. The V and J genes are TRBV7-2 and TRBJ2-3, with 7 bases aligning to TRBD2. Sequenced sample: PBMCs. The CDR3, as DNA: TGTGCCAGCAGCTCCTCCGGGACTATGAGCACAGATACGCAGTATTTT. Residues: CASSSSGTMSTDTQYF.